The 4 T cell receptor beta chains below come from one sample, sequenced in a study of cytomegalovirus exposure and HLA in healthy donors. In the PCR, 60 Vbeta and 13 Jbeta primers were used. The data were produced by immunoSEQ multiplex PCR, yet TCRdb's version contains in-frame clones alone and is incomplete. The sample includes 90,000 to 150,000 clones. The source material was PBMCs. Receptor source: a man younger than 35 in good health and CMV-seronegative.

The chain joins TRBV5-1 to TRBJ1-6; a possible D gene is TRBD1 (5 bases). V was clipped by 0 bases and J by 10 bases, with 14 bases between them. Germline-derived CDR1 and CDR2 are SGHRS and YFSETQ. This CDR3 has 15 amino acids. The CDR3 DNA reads TGCGCCAGCAGCTTGGCGGGGGACGTGAAATCACCCCTCCACTTT. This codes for CASSLAGDVKSPLHF.

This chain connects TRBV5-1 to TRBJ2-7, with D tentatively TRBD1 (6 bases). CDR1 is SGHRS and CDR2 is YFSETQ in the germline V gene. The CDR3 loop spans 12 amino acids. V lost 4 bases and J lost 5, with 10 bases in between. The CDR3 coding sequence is TGCGCCAGCAGCCTTGCAGGGGACGAGCAGTACTTC. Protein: CASSLAGDEQYF.

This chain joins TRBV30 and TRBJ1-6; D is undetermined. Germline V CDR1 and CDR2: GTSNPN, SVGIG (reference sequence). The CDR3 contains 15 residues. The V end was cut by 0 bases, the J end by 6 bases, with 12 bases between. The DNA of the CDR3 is TGTGCCTGGAGTGTACCGGGGAGCTTTAATTCACCCCTCCACTTT. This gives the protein CAWSVPGSFNSPLHF.

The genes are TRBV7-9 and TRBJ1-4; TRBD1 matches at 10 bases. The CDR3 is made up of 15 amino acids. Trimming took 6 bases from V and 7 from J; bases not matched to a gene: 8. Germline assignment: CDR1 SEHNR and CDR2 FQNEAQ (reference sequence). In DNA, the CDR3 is TGTGCCAGCAGATCGGCGGACAGGGGGGTTGAAAAACTGTTTTTT. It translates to CASRSADRGVEKLFF.